This T cell receptor beta chain comes out of a study of blood T cell repertoires in COVID-19. Whole-study context: There were acute and convalescent COVID-19 samples, and they came from the United States, Italy and Spain.

The germline gives CDR1 SNHLY, CDR2 FYNNEI. Between the trimmed V and J ends, which lost 4 bases and 3 bases, there was a span of 9 bases. This CDR3 spans 14 amino acids. Original handling: How many nucleated cells were present was estimated from reference gene primer amplification. Repertoires were generated with immunoSEQ multiplex PCR, while TCRdb's copy carries only in-frame clones and drops some. For V, J and clone size, that table is used; D and trimming come from the DNA. The repertoire includes some 270,000 clones, about 82% of them detected once, and approximately 6% sits in the top ten. The clonotype originates from an elderly woman with COVID-19, enrolled during active disease. Sequencing was carried out using peripheral blood. This chain joins TRBV2 and TRBJ2-2, with D maybe TRBD2 (6 bases). The CDR3 here is CASSGREYTGELFF. In DNA, the CDR3 is TGTGCCAGCAGTGGGAGGGAGTACACCGGGGAGCTGTTTTTT.